Each of the 30 T cell receptor beta chains below was sequenced from the same sample in a study of CD8 T cells in ankylosing spondylitis. TCRdb used MiXCR to reprocess the 5' RACE reads, holding one entry per CDR3 protein. The sample lists tens of thousands of distinct CDR3 sequences; 6.2% were seen once. The sequenced sample consisted of synovial fluid, either unsorted or a sorted T cell fraction (not recorded which). The receptors were sampled from a male donor with ankylosing spondylitis.

In this sample, this clonotype turned up a few times. This chain links TRBV20-1 with TRBJ2-7, with 8 bases matching TRBD2. Germline V CDR1 and CDR2: DFQATT, SNEGSKA (reference sequence). This CDR3 contains 13 residues. With 5 bases clipped from V and 6 bases from J, the junction kept 9 bases outside the gene matches. The DNA for the CDR3 is TGCAGTGCTCCAATGGGACTAGAAGTCGAGCAGTACTTC. The encoded protein is CSAPMGLEVEQYF.

This clonotype has at least ten counts. The rearrangement links TRBV12-3 or TRBV12-4 to TRBJ2-1; D call uncertain. This CDR3 region has 11 residues. Trimming left V 6 bases short and J 12 bases short, with 12 bases between. CDR3 DNA sequence: TGTGCCAGCAGCGGCGGTGGTGGGCAGTTCTTC. Its protein is CASSGGGGQFF.

In this sample, this clonotype turned up a few times. The genes are TRBV18 and TRBJ1-2; D ambiguous. Looked up from germline, CDR1 is KGHSH and CDR2 is LQKENI. The CDR3 length is 14 residues. Trimming took 3 bases from V and 7 from J, leaving 15 bases between them. In nucleotides, the CDR3 is TGTGCCAGCTCACCCCCGGTTTCGGATAGTGGCTACACCTTC. This translates into CASSPPVSDSGYTF.

This clonotype was counted ten times or more. Here the CDR3 reads CASSLNEQFF. Written as DNA, the CDR3 is TGTGCCAGCAGCTTAAATGAGCAGTTCTTC. The rearrangement links TRBV5-6 to TRBJ2-1; D ambiguous. The CDR3 spans 10 residues. V was trimmed by 2 bases and J by 7 bases, leaving 1 base between them. CDR1 and CDR2 from the germline V gene are SGHDT and YYEEEE.

This clonotype was observed at least ten times. The CDR3 loop reads CASSQFVGSGRGSDEQFF. CDR3 bases: TGTGCCAGCAGCCAATTTGTGGGGAGCGGGAGGGGAAGTGATGAGCAGTTCTTC. The rearrangement links TRBV4-2 to TRBJ2-1; 10 bases align to TRBD2. This CDR3 comprises 18 residues. From germline, CDR1 is LGHNA and CDR2 YNFKEQ. Trimming removed 2 bases from V and 8 bases from J; junction bases left unmatched: 15.

There are many counts of this clonotype. The chain combines TRBV3-1 with TRBJ2-1; D gene unclear. The V gene's germline CDR1 is LGHDT and CDR2 YNNKEL (reference sequence). Deletions cut 6 bases from V and 2 bases from J, with 2 bases between. The CDR3 spans 11 residues. The DNA for the CDR3 is TGTGCCAGCAGAGCCTACAATGAGCAGTTCTTC. It yields the protein CASRAYNEQFF.

The chain recombines TRBV21-1 with TRBJ2-7. TRBV21-1 is an annotated pseudogene. CDR3 length: 13 residues. The CDR3 spells CASSKALDYEQYF. The DNA of the CDR3 is TGTGCCAGCAGCAAAGCGCTGGACTACGAGCAGTACTTC.

This sequence joins TRBV7-2 and TRBJ1-5; D is possibly TRBD1 (5 bases). The V end lost 1 base, the J end lost 6 bases, and 10 bases lay between the germline ends. Germline loops: CDR1 SGHTA, CDR2 FQGNSA. This CDR3 is 14 amino acids long. DNA for the CDR3: TGTGCCAGCAGCTTAGGGGGGTGGGGTCAGCCCCAGCATTTT. This encodes CASSLGGWGQPQHF.

This chain joins TRBV7-3 and TRBJ1-1; no reliable D call. There are 13 residues in the CDR3. Germline loops: CDR1 SGHTA, CDR2 FQGTGA. V was pared by 5 bases and J by 2 bases, with 9 bases between. The DNA of the CDR3 is TGTGCCAGCAGCCAAGGAGGAAACACTGAAGCTTTCTTT. Translated, it gives CASSQGGNTEAFF.

The chain combines TRBV28 with TRBJ2-2; D may be TRBD1 (5 bases). Per germline, CDR1 MDHEN and CDR2 SYDVKM. Trimming cost V 7 bases and J 3 bases, with 18 bases left between them. CDR3 length: 16 amino acids. DNA of the CDR3: TGTGCCAGCACCGAACCCCAGGGATCGGACACCGGGGAGCTGTTTTTT. Its translation is CASTEPQGSDTGELFF.

This clonotype came up a few times. The rearrangement joins TRBV28 to TRBJ2-1, with D perhaps given as TRBD1 or TRBD2 (6 bases each). The CDR3 covers 15 residues. V lost 5 bases and J lost 9, with 20 bases in between. From germline, CDR1 is MDHEN and CDR2 SYDVKM. The CDR3 DNA reads TGTGCCAGCAGTCCTAGCCTGACTGGAGGGGGTGAGCAGTTCTTC. Its protein product is CASSPSLTGGGEQFF.

This clonotype was counted many times. The chain is built from TRBV5-1 and TRBJ2-7; 8 bases fit TRBD1. The CDR3 length is 12 residues. The trim removed 2 bases at V and 5 bases at J, leaving 0 bases unmatched. Germline CDR1 is SGHRS and CDR2 is YFSETQ. Here the CDR3 reads CASSLQGDEQYF. The CDR3 nucleotides read TGCGCCAGCAGCTTACAGGGGGACGAGCAGTACTTC.

This clonotype was counted many times. The chain combines TRBV28 with TRBJ2-1; possibly TRBD1 for D (6 bases). Trimming removed 6 bases from V and 0 bases from J, with 15 bases in between. This CDR3 is built from 16 residues. CDR1 is MDHEN and CDR2 is SYDVKM in the germline V gene. CDR3 nucleotides: TGTGCCAGCAGAAACGCAGGGACAACCTCCTACAATGAGCAGTTCTTC. Its protein product is CASRNAGTTSYNEQFF.

At least ten counts were recorded for this clonotype. This sequence joins TRBV20-1 and TRBJ1-1, with 8 positions matching TRBD1. J gave up 10 bases and V 0 bases, and 13 bases lay outside the gene matches. In germline, CDR1 is DFQATT, CDR2 SNEGSKA (reference sequence). This CDR3 has 15 amino acids. The CDR3 loop reads CSARDSNTGGSGAFF. The CDR3 DNA follows: TGCAGTGCTAGAGACTCAAATACAGGGGGTAGTGGAGCTTTCTTT.

The sample holds many counts of this clonotype. The chain combines TRBV11-2 with TRBJ2-5; D is uncertain. The germline V gene has CDR1 SGHAT and CDR2 FQNNGV. V lost 5 bases and J 5 bases, leaving 18 bases between the germline ends. CDR3 length: 15 amino acids. The CDR3 DNA sequence: TGTGCCAGCAGCCCCCCTCGGGCCTTCGGGGAGACCCAGTACTTC. Translation: CASSPPRAFGETQYF.

This clonotype has a handful of counts. The chain combines TRBV2 with TRBJ2-7; D may be TRBD2 (5 bases). With 1 base removed from V and 4 bases from J, the gap between germline ends came to 14 bases. Germline V gene lookup returns CDR1 SNHLY and CDR2 FYNNEI. There are 15 residues in the CDR3. The CDR3 loop reads CASSEGTLQVYEQYF. CDR3 DNA: TGTGCCAGCAGTGAAGGGACTCTCCAAGTTTACGAGCAGTACTTC.

The chain links TRBV12-3 or TRBV12-4 to TRBJ2-2, with no clear D. V was cut by 2 bases and J by 4 bases, with 8 bases left in between. The CDR3 spans 14 residues. The CDR3 bases are TGTGCCAGCAGTTTATCCGAGGCCACCGGGGAGCTGTTTTTT. Its protein product is CASSLSEATGELFF.

V usage is TRBV20-1 and J usage is TRBJ2-5, with D perhaps assigned TRBD1 or TRBD2 (6 bases each). The germline V gene encodes CDR1 DFQATT and CDR2 SNEGSKA (reference sequence). This CDR3 is 13 amino acids long. V was shortened by 1 base and J by 5 bases, with 11 bases between the two germline ends. The CDR3 nucleotides are TGCAGTGCTAGAGTTGGGGGGCTTGAGACCCAGTACTTC. Encoded protein: CSARVGGLETQYF.

This clonotype was seen many times. V gene TRBV12-3 or TRBV12-4 combines with J gene TRBJ2-3; TRBD2 aligns across 11 bases. CDR3 length: 15 residues. V was pared by 6 bases and J by 5 bases, with 7 bases of the junction left unmatched. DNA of the CDR3: TGTGCCAGCAGGGTAGCGGGAGGGGTGAGAGATACGCAGTATTTT. Its translation is CASRVAGGVRDTQYF.

In its sample, this clonotype was seen many times. V is TRBV10-3 and J is TRBJ2-7; TRBD2 matches 8 bases. This CDR3 is 14 amino acids long. After removal of 3 bases from V and 3 bases from J, the junction contained 4 bases not matched to a gene. Germline CDR1 ENHRY, CDR2 SYGVKD. Here the CDR3 DNA reads TGTGCCATCAGTGATACCAGCGGGAGCTACGAGCAGTACTTC. This sequence encodes CAISDTSGSYEQYF.

This clonotype was detected only a few times. The gene calls are TRBV24-1 and TRBJ1-5; D call uncertain. This CDR3 region has 17 residues. CDR1 KGHDR and CDR2 SFDVKD come from the germline V gene. V was pared by 3 bases and J by 5 bases, with 19 bases between. The CDR3 DNA follows: TGTGCCACCAGTGATGCTCGAGCTACAGAGGTGGATCAGCCCCAGCATTTT. It is translated as CATSDARATEVDQPQHF.

In this sample, this clonotype turned up a few times. The chain is built from TRBV18 and TRBJ1-2; D might be TRBD1 (5 bases). The V gene lost 3 bases and the J gene lost 6 bases, with 17 bases spanning the gap. Germline assignment: CDR1 KGHSH and CDR2 LQKENI. This CDR3 is 15 amino acids long. The CDR3 spells CASSPRQGPRDGYTF. The CDR3 DNA sequence: TGTGCCAGCTCACCCCGGCAGGGACCCAGGGATGGCTACACCTTC.

This clonotype was detected ten times or more. The chain is built from TRBV9 and TRBJ1-6; no firm D call. Trimming took off 4 bases at V and 5 bases at J, with 7 bases between the two ends. Per the germline V gene, CDR1 is SGDLS and CDR2 is YYNGEE. The length of the CDR3 is 13 residues. The CDR3 region is CASSKVDNSPLHF. The CDR3, as DNA: TGTGCCAGCAGCAAGGTTGATAATTCACCCCTCCACTTT.

A few counts support this clonotype. J is TRBJ2-1 and V is TRBV4-1; TRBD1 matches 9 bases. The V segment lost 1 base and the J segment 7 bases; nucleotides outside the gene matches: 5. This CDR3 has 15 residues. Germline CDR1 and CDR2: MGHRA and YSYEKL. The CDR3 loop reads CASSQADRGWNEQFF. The CDR3 DNA sequence: TGCGCCAGCAGCCAAGCCGACAGGGGGTGGAATGAGCAGTTCTTC.

This clonotype appeared many times. This rearrangement joins TRBV7-6 to TRBJ2-1; no definite D call. The V gene lost 4 bases and the J gene lost 9 bases, with 16 bases spanning the gap. The germline V gene has CDR1 SGHVS and CDR2 FNYEAQ. The CDR3 loop spans 14 amino acids. CDR3 sequence: CASSSVGVASEQFF. Here the CDR3 DNA reads TGTGCCAGCAGCTCTGTGGGCGTCGCTAGTGAGCAGTTCTTC.

In this sample, this clonotype turned up many times. The chain combines TRBV12-3 or TRBV12-4 with TRBJ2-1, with TRBD1 matching 9 bases. V dropped 6 bases and J dropped 3; count of bases not matched to a gene: 6. CDR3 size: 15 residues. Here the CDR3 DNA reads TGTGCCAGCAGACTCACAGGGGGCTACTACAATGAGCAGTTCTTC. Residues: CASRLTGGYYNEQFF.

This clonotype was seen a few times. The CDR3 nucleotides read TGCACCAGCAGCCAGCGGAGCAAGGTCGAGCAGTACTTC. It specifies CTSSQRSKVEQYF. The chain joins TRBV1 to TRBJ2-7. TRBV1 is shown as a pseudogene. The CDR3 has 13 residues.

The J gene is TRBJ2-3, the V gene TRBV5-1; 11 bases agree with TRBD2. The germline V gene has CDR1 SGHRS and CDR2 YFSETQ. With 0 bases clipped from V and 4 bases from J, the junction kept 1 base outside the gene matches. This CDR3 is built from 15 residues. The CDR3 reads CASSLGLAGPDTQYF. The CDR3 bases are TGCGCCAGCAGCTTGGGACTAGCGGGACCAGATACGCAGTATTTT.

In its sample, this clonotype was seen many times. The rearrangement joins TRBV7-3 to TRBJ2-1; D not resolved. The CDR3 runs to 13 residues. V gave up 0 bases and J gave up 4 bases, with 4 bases separating them. From germline, CDR1 is SGHTA and CDR2 FQGTGA. The CDR3 nucleotides are TGTGCCAGCAGCTTAACCCATTACAATGAGCAGTTCTTC. Translated, it gives CASSLTHYNEQFF.

V usage is TRBV9 and J usage is TRBJ1-4; 7 nucleotides line up with TRBD1. CDR1 is SGDLS, CDR2 YYNGEE, per germline. This CDR3 contains 16 residues. Trimming took 2 bases from V and 5 from J; bases not matched to a gene: 9. The CDR3 sequence is CASSVSSTTGNEKLFF. The CDR3 DNA reads as TGTGCCAGCAGCGTCTCATCCACGACAGGGAATGAAAAACTGTTTTTT.